This T cell receptor (beta chain) was identified in a study of cytomegalovirus exposure and HLA in healthy donors. The study, taken as a whole, reports: It was found in a later analysis that first-cohort TCR clusters tended to co-occur in the 120 validation repertoires.

Only in-frame clones appear in the TCRdb table, and some are missing; sequencing was by immunoSEQ multiplex PCR. The sample consists of under 200,000 clones, just under 90% of them appearing once. A word on this clone: The antigen is unknown.

V trimming: 4 bases; J trimming: 2 bases; junction bases outside the gene matches: 7. The CDR3 has 15 amino acids. CDR1 is SGHVS, CDR2 FQNEAQ, per germline. The source is a man between 18 and 35 years old in good health and CMV-seropositive. The chain combines TRBV7-8 with TRBJ2-5; 7 bases are a match to TRBD1. What was sequenced was PBMCs. CDR3 sequence (DNA): TGTGCCAGCAGCTACAGGGGCTTAGTACAAGAGACCCAGTACTTC. It encodes CASSYRGLVQETQYF. Full variable domain (missing parts from reference TRBV7-8 and TRBJ2-5): GAGVSQSPRYKVAKRGQDVALRCDPISGHVSLFWYQQALGQGPEFLTYFQNEAQLDKSGLPSDRFFAERPEGSVSTLKIQRTQQEDSAVYLCASSYRGLVQETQYFGPGTRLLVL.